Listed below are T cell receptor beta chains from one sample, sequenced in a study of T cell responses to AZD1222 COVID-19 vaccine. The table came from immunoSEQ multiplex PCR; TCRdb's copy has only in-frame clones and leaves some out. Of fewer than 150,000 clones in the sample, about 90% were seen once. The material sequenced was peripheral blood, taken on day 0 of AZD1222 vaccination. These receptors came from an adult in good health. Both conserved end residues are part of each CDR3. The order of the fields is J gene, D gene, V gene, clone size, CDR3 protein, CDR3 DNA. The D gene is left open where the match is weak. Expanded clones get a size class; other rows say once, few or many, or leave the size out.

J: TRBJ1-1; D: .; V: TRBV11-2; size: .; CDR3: CASSLDRNTEAFF; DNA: TGTGCCAGCAGCTTAGACAGGAACACTGAAGCTTTCTTT
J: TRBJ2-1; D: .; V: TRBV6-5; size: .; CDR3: CASSWRGEQFF; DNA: TGTGCCAGCAGCTGGAGGGGTGAGCAGTTCTTC
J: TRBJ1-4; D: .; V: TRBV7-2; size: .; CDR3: CASSPGRVEKLFF; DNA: TGTGCCAGCAGCCCCGGGCGAGTAGAAAAACTGTTTTTT
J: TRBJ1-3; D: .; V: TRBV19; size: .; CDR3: CASSIGGAGNTIYF; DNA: TGTGCCAGTAGTATAGGTGGAGCTGGAAACACCATATATTTT
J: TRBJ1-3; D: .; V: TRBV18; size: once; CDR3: CASSPRPSGNSGNTIYF; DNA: TGTGCCAGCTCACCACGGCCGTCCGGAAACTCTGGAAACACCATATATTTT
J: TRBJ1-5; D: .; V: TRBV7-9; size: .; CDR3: CASGRGNQPQHF; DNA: TGTGCCAGCGGGCGGGGAAATCAGCCCCAGCATTTT
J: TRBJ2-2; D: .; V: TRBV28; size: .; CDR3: CASTKGGASTGELFF; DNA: TGTGCCAGCACCAAGGGGGGGGCGAGCACCGGGGAGCTGTTTTTT
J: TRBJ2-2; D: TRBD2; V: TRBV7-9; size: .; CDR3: CASSLALAANTGELFF; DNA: TGTGCCAGCAGCTTAGCGCTAGCGGCGAACACCGGGGAGCTGTTTTTT
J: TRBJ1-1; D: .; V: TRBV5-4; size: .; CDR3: CASSLRGGANTEAFF; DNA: TGTGCCAGCAGCTTGCGCGGGGGCGCGAACACTGAAGCTTTCTTT
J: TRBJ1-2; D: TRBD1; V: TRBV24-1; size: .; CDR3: CATGDRGDYGYTF; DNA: TGTGCCACCGGAGACAGGGGCGACTATGGCTACACCTTC
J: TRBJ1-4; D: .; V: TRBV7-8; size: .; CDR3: CASSLAIQGKEKLFF; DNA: TGTGCCAGCAGCTTAGCAATACAGGGTAAAGAAAAACTGTTTTTT
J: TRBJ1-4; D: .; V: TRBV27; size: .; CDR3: CASSLSHSNEKLFF; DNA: TGTGCCAGCAGTTTATCGCACAGTAATGAAAAACTGTTTTTT
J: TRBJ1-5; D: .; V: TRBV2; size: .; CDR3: CASTRRRRSSSNQPQHF; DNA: TGTGCCAGCACCCGACGTCGGAGGAGCTCTAGCAATCAGCCCCAGCATTTT
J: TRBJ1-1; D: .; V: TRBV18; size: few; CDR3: CASSPPKGLNTEAFF; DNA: TGTGCCAGCTCACCACCGAAGGGTTTGAACACTGAAGCTTTCTTT
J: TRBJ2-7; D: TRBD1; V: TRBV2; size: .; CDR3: CASSQTGTGRDEQYF; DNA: TGTGCCAGCAGTCAAACCGGGACAGGGCGTGACGAGCAGTACTTC
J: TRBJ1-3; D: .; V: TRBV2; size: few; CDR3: CASSGGTYRNTIYF; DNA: TGTGCCAGCAGTGGGGGGACATACCGAAACACCATATATTTT
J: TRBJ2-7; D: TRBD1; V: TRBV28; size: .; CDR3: CASRPGTDFYEQYF; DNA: TGTGCCAGCAGACCCGGGACAGATTTCTACGAGCAGTACTTC